This paragraph covers one T cell receptor (beta chain) sequence. Its antigen remains unknown. The entry originates in a study of beta chain features in type 1 diabetes. In the study overall: The examined sorted cells totaled 107,917,701 across samples.

Central memory, naive, regulatory and stem cell-like memory CD4+ cells were sorted by CD45RO/CCR7/CD25/CD127/CD95/CD27. In all sorted populations, purity surpassed 98%. Unmatched junction bases numbered 3, after V lost 6 bases and J lost 0 bases. The CDR3 consists of 15 residues. CDR1 and CDR2 from the germline V gene are MNHEY and SMNVEV (reference sequence). Of the isolated RNA, all was reverse transcribed, and so the sequenced material was expressed TCRB transcripts. Some clones are missing from TCRdb's copy, which holds only in-frame ones; the method was immunoSEQ multiplex PCR. The table shows some 150,000 clones, with 48% occurring only once. Points from the study as a whole: Fewer junction insertions and more nucleotide deletions appeared in type 1 diabetes patients.

V usage is TRBV27 and J usage is TRBJ2-2; TRBD1 agrees at 8 bases. The sequence was obtained from a man aged 18 to 29 in good health. Sequenced: Tregs from blood. The CDR3 is CASRRGQANTGELFF. The CDR3 DNA follows: TGTGCCAGCAGACGGGGACAGGCGAACACCGGGGAGCTGTTTTTT.